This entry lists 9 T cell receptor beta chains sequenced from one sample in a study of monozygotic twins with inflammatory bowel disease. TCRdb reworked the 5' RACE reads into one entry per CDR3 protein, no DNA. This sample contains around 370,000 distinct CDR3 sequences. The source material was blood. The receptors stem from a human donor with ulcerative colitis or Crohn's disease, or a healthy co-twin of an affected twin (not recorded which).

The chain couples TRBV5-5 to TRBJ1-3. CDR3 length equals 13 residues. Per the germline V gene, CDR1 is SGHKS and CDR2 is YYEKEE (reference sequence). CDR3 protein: CASSPDFGDTIYF.

The CDR3 is CASTLAVADNEQFF. The J gene is TRBJ2-1, the V gene TRBV5-1; TCRdb indicates TRBD2, and absent DNA this call remains unverified. In germline, CDR1 is SGHRS, CDR2 YFSETQ. The CDR3 is made up of 14 amino acids. Using reference TRBV5-1 and TRBJ2-1 for the parts outside the CDR3, the full variable domain is KAGVTQTPRYLIKTRGQQVTLSCSPISGHRSVSWYQQTPGQGLQFLFEYFSETQRNKGNFPGRFSGRQFSNSRSEMNVSTLELGDSALYLCASTLAVADNEQFFGPGTRLTVL.

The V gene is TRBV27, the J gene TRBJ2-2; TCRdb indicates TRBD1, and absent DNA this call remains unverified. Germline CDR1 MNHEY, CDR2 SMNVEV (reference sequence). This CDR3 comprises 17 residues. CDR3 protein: CASSLLSRQGYTGELFF.

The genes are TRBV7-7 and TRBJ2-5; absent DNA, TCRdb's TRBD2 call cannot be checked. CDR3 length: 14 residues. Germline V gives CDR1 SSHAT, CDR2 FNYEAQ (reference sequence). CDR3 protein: CASSPGLGGETQYF.

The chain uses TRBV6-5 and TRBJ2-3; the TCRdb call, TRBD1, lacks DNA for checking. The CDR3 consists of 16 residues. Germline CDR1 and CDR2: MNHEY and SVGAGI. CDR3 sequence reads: CASSYGGGTSTDTQYF.

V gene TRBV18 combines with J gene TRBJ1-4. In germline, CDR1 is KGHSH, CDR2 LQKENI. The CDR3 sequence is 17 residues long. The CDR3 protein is CASSPLPGVSTNEKLFF.

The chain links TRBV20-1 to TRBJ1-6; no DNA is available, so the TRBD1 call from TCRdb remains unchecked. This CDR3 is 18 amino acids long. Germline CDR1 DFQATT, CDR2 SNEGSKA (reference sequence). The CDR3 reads CSADPAPHKGSYNSPLHF.

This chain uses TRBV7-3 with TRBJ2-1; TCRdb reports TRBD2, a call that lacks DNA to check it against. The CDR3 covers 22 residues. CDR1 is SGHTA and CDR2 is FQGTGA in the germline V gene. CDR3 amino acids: CASSLTGVAAGGLTSSYNEQFF.

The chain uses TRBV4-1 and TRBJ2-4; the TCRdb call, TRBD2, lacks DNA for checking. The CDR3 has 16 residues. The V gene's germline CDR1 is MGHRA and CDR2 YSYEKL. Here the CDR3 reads CASSQEGGGAKNIQYF.